This is a list of T cell receptor beta chains from one sample in a study of shared clonotypes between healthy human individuals. Sequencing used immunoSEQ multiplex PCR; TCRdb keeps in-frame clones, though not all of them. Of about 510,000 clones in the sample, roughly 85% were seen once. Material: PBMCs. These receptor sequences come from a middle-aged woman in good health. Some clones in this sample may be carry-over from other donors' samples. Both conserved end residues are trimmed from each CDR3. The listing skips clone size in some rows; elsewhere it reads once, few, many or a size class.

V gene: TRBV10-3; clone size: .; CDR3 protein: AIRDGHSGANVLT
V gene: TRBV5-1; clone size: many; CDR3 protein: ASSPTGQGELSGNTIY
V gene: TRBV7-2; clone size: .; CDR3 protein: ASSREGGPYEQY
V gene: TRBV7-3; clone size: .; CDR3 protein: ASTPGSGRSGELF
V gene: TRBV10-3; clone size: .; CDR3 protein: AISDQEGRYEQY
V gene: TRBV7-8; clone size: .; CDR3 protein: ASSLGRQGAAVNTEAF
V gene: TRBV18; clone size: .; CDR3 protein: ASSPQRITTNEKLF
V gene: TRBV28; clone size: .; CDR3 protein: ASSFRRDAEYEQY
V gene: TRBV30; clone size: .; CDR3 protein: AWSPRGAQAGELF
V gene: TRBV28; clone size: .; CDR3 protein: ASLGLAGVNYNEQF
V gene: TRBV28; clone size: .; CDR3 protein: ASSPRRMAQY
V gene: TRBV2; clone size: many; CDR3 protein: ASSTGIPYEQY
V gene: TRBV7-3; clone size: few; CDR3 protein: ASSPGPTWGQY
V gene: TRBV5-1; clone size: .; CDR3 protein: ASSWGQSTDYGYT
V gene: TRBV6-5; clone size: .; CDR3 protein: ASRALAGLEQY
V gene: TRBV5-1; clone size: .; CDR3 protein: ASSKDRGHTQY
V gene: TRBV21-1; clone size: .; CDR3 protein: ASSKVVRLGQPQH
V gene: TRBV2; clone size: .; CDR3 protein: ASSLDRGDTEAF
V gene: TRBV28; clone size: .; CDR3 protein: ASSWTGNNQPQH
V gene: TRBV13; clone size: .; CDR3 protein: ASSFGTGSNQPQH
V gene: TRBV6-5; clone size: once; CDR3 protein: ASSYGYGLAKNIQY
V gene: TRBV5-4; clone size: .; CDR3 protein: ASSLPGGAIGSGANVLT
V gene: TRBV7-9; clone size: .; CDR3 protein: ASPGPSSYNEQF
V gene: TRBV7-2; clone size: .; CDR3 protein: ASSLGGRYGYT
V gene: TRBV10-3; clone size: .; CDR3 protein: AINPGRGFNLNEQY
V gene: TRBV29-1; clone size: .; CDR3 protein: SVEGSRDRGRTGELF
V gene: TRBV6-1; clone size: .; CDR3 protein: ASSEWKGQGYEQY
V gene: TRBV11-2; clone size: .; CDR3 protein: ASSQYRGNSGANVLT
V gene: TRBV4-2; clone size: .; CDR3 protein: ASSQGQLEPGLRDEQF
V gene: TRBV28; clone size: .; CDR3 protein: ASSSPAVGDVMNTEAF
V gene: TRBV28; clone size: many; CDR3 protein: ASRLQGQGGQPQH
V gene: TRBV11-2; clone size: many; CDR3 protein: ASSQRITGTEAF
V gene: TRBV5-4; clone size: once; CDR3 protein: ASSTRLAGSYEQY
V gene: TRBV28; clone size: .; CDR3 protein: ASSQRGGFGLAGVSNEQF
V gene: TRBV19; clone size: once; CDR3 protein: ASSSRVSGSVETQY
V gene: TRBV5-4; clone size: .; CDR3 protein: ASSSPGQPQH
V gene: TRBV7-2; clone size: once; CDR3 protein: ASSHDRSSYEQY
V gene: TRBV2; clone size: .; CDR3 protein: ASSVETPSHGYT
V gene: TRBV5-1; clone size: few; CDR3 protein: ASSLSGTGGNEQF
V gene: TRBV15; clone size: .; CDR3 protein: ATSRVTGKDNQPQH
V gene: TRBV11-2; clone size: .; CDR3 protein: ASSFRLSYNEQF
V gene: TRBV7-6; clone size: .; CDR3 protein: ASSYIGELSYEQY
V gene: TRBV6-6; clone size: .; CDR3 protein: ASSIVALNQPQH
V gene: TRBV18; clone size: .; CDR3 protein: ASSPGAGWDTEAF
V gene: TRBV5-4; clone size: many; CDR3 protein: ASSLWATRQTHGYT
V gene: TRBV7-2; clone size: .; CDR3 protein: ASSPGTGGTEAF
V gene: TRBV7-2; clone size: .; CDR3 protein: ASSLSGTYNEQF
V gene: TRBV11-3; clone size: once; CDR3 protein: ASSLDRDRDTQY
V gene: TRBV28; clone size: few; CDR3 protein: ASSLAANTEAF
V gene: TRBV2; clone size: .; CDR3 protein: ATRGAGGGEQF
V gene: TRBV5-6; clone size: .; CDR3 protein: ASSFWGIRNTIY
V gene: TRBV6-1; clone size: .; CDR3 protein: ASSEPRGPPRAYEQY
V gene: TRBV10-2; clone size: .; CDR3 protein: ASSEGARTASSGYT